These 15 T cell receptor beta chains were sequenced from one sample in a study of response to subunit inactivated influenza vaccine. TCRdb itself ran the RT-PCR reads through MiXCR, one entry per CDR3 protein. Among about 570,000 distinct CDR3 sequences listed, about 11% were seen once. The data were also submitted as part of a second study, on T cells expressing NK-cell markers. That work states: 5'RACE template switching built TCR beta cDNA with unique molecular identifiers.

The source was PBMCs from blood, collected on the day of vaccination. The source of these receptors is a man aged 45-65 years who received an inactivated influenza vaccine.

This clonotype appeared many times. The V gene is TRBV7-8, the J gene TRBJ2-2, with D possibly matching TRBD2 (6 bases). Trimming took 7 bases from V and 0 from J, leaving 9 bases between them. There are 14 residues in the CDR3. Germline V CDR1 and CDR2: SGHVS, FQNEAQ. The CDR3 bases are TGTGCCAGCACCCGACTAGCGAACACCGGGGAGCTGTTTTTT. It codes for CASTRLANTGELFF.

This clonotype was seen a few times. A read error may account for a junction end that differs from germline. The DNA of the CDR3 is TGTGCCATCAGAGAGTCCCCGGGCAGGGGGGTAGACGAGCAGTACTTC. It yields the protein CAIRESPGRGVDEQYF. V and J are TRBV10-3 and TRBJ2-7; tentative D call: TRBD1 (7 bases). The CDR3 runs to 16 residues. The germline V gene has CDR1 ENHRY and CDR2 SYGVKD.

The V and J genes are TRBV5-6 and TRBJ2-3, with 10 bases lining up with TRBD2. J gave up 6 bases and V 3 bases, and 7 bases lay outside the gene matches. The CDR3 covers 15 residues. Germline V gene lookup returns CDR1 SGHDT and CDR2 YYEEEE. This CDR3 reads CASSSGLAVPDTQYF. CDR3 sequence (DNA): TGTGCCAGCAGCTCCGGACTAGCGGTCCCCGATACGCAGTATTTT.

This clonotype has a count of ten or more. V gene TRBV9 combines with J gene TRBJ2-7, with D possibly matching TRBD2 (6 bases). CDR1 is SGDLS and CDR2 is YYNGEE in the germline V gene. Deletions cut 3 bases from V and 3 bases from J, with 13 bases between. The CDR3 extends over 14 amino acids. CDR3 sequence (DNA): TGTGCCAGCAGCGCCCGGATGGGGGGCTACGAGCAGTACTTC. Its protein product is CASSARMGGYEQYF.

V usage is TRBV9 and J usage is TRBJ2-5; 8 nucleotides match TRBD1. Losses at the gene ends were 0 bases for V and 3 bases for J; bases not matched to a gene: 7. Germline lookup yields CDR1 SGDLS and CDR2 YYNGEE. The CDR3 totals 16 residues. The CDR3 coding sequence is TGTGCCAGCAGCGTAGCGGCAGGGGGCGAGAAAGAGACCCAGTACTTC. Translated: CASSVAAGGEKETQYF.

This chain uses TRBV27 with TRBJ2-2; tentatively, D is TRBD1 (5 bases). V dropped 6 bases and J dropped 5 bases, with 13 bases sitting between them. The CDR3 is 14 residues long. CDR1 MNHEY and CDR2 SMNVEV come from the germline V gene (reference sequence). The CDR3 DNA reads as TGTGCCAGCAGAAGGGGCCCGAGGACCGGGGAGCTGTTTTTT. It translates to CASRRGPRTGELFF.

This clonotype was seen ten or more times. CDR3 sequence: CASSLHGGQEFTDTQYF. CDR3 coding DNA: TGTGCCAGCAGCTTACACGGGGGACAGGAGTTCACAGATACGCAGTATTTT. This sequence joins TRBV7-8 and TRBJ2-3; 8 nucleotides agree with TRBD1. CDR1 and CDR2 (germline): SGHVS, FQNEAQ. With V trimmed by 2 bases and J by 2 bases, 9 bases remained unmatched. This CDR3 contains 17 residues.

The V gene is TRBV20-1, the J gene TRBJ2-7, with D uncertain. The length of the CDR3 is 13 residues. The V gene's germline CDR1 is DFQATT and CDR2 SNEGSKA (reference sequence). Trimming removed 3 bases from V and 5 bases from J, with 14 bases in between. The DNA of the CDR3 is TGCAGTGCTAGTTTACCCGCCTGGGACGAGCAGTACTTC. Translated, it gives CSASLPAWDEQYF.

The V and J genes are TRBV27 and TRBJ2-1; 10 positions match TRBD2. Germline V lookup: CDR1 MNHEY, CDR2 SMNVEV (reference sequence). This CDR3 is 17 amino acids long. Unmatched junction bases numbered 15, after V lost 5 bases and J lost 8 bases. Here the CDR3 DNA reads TGTGCCAGCAGTCCCCTCAGGAGAGCGGGAGGGCCTCATGAGCAGTTCTTC. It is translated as CASSPLRRAGGPHEQFF.

CDR3 in DNA: TGTGCCAGCAGCTTGTCGGTCTTCCGTACCCAGTACTTC. This gives the protein CASSLSVFRTQYF. V is TRBV7-8 and J is TRBJ2-5, with D hard to call. The CDR3 loop spans 13 amino acids. Germline assignment: CDR1 SGHVS and CDR2 FQNEAQ. Between the trimmed V and J ends, which lost 3 bases and 8 bases, there was a span of 13 bases.

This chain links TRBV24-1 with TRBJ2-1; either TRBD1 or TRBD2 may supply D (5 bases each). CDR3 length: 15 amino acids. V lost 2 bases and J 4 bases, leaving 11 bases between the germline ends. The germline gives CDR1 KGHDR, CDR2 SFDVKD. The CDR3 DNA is TGTGCCACCAGTGATTGGGGGACGGGGTACAATGAGCAGTTCTTC. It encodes CATSDWGTGYNEQFF.

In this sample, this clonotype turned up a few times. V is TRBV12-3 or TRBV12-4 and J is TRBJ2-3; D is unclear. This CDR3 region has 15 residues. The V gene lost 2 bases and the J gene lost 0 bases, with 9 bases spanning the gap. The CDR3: CASSLYQISTDTQYF. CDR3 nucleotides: TGTGCCAGCAGTTTATACCAGATTAGCACAGATACGCAGTATTTT.

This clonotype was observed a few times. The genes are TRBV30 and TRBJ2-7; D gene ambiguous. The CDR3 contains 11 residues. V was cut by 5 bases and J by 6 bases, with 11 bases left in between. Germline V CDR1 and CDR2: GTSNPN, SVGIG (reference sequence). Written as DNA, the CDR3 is TGTGCCTGGGGGTTAGCTGGCGAGCAGTACTTC. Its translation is CAWGLAGEQYF.

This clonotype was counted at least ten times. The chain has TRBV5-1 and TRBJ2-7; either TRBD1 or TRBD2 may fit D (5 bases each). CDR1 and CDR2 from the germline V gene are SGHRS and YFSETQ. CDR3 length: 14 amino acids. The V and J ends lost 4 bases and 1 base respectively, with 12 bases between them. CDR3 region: CASSHAGTSYEQYF. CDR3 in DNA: TGCGCCAGCAGCCACGCAGGGACGTCCTACGAGCAGTACTTC.

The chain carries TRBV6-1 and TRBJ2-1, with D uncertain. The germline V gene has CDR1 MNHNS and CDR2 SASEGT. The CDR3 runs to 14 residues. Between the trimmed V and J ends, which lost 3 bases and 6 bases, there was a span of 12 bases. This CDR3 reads CASSEGARPNEQFF. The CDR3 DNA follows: TGTGCCAGCAGTGAGGGCGCTAGACCCAATGAGCAGTTCTTC.